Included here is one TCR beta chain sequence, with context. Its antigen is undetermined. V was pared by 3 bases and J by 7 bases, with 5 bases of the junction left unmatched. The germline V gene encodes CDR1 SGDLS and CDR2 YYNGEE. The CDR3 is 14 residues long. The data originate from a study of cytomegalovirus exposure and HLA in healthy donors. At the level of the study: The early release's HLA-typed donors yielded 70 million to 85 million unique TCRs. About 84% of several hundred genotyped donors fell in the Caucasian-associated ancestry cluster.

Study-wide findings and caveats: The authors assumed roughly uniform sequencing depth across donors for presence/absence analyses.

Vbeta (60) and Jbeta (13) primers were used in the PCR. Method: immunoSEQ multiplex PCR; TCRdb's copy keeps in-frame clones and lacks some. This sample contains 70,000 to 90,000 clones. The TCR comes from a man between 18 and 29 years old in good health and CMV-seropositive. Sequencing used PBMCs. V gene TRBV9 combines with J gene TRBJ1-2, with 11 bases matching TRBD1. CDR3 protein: CASSGGTGGIGYTF. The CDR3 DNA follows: TGTGCCAGCAGCGGTGGGACAGGGGGTATTGGCTACACCTTC.